By sample fraction, the clone carrying this T cell receptor (beta chain) is medium-sized. The sample comes from a study of graft-versus-host responses after intestinal transplantation. CDR1 MRHNA and CDR2 SNTAGT come from the germline V gene. The CDR3 has 13 residues. Trimming stripped 6 bases from V and 3 bases from J, with 11 bases between. Generated by immunoSEQ multiplex PCR, the TCRdb table keeps only in-frame clones and is missing some. This sample has roughly 25,000 clones, with under 45% found just once. V is TRBV6-4 and J is TRBJ1-1; unclear D gene. The TCR was taken from a human patient who received an intestinal transplant. Sequenced material: alloreactive CD4+ T cells from a mixed lymphocyte reaction culture, taken before intestinal transplant. Indicated subset: CFSE-low proliferating T cells sorted from approximately six-day pre-transplant mixed lymphocyte reaction (GvH or HvG direction). DNA for the CDR3: TGTGCCAGCAGCGTAGAACAGCACACTGAAGCTTTCTTT. Residues: CASSVEQHTEAFF.